The following is a T cell receptor (beta chain) sequence with its context. This sample was taken from a study of radiotherapy plus CTLA-4 blockade in lung cancer. Sequencing used immunoSEQ multiplex PCR; TCRdb keeps in-frame clones, though not all of them. The sample records about 36,000 clones, 72% being singletons. Germline V gives CDR1 SEHNR, CDR2 FQNEAQ (reference sequence). The CDR3 is 15 amino acids. V lost 2 bases and J lost 5, with 15 bases in between. This sample comprised peripheral blood, obtained from a patient treated with radiotherapy plus ipilimumab. The V gene is TRBV7-9, the J gene TRBJ1-2, with D maybe TRBD1 (6 bases). This clonotype was sampled from a human donor with non-small cell lung cancer who had stable disease on radiotherapy plus ipilimumab. CDR3 region: CASSLQGGGSYGYTF. The CDR3 nucleotides read TGTGCCAGCAGCTTACAGGGAGGGGGATCATATGGCTACACCTTC.